Shown below are 31 T cell receptor beta chains from a single sample sequenced in a study of blood T cell repertoires in COVID-19. TCRdb keeps only in-frame clones here, not all; method: immunoSEQ multiplex PCR. This sample carries about 180,000 clones, approximately 88% of them seen once, and the ten largest clones take less than 3%. The sample consisted of peripheral blood. The receptors derive from a woman in her sixties or seventies with acute or convalescent COVID-19.

The chain links TRBV5-1 to TRBJ1-2, with D perhaps matching TRBD1 (6 bases). The CDR3 sequence is 14 residues long. Germline V gives CDR1 SGHRS, CDR2 YFSETQ. V was cut by 3 bases and J by 5 bases, with 14 bases left in between. The CDR3 nucleotides are TGCGCCAGCAGCTCGACAGGCGGTGATTATGGCTACACCTTC. Amino acids: CASSSTGGDYGYTF.

This chain links TRBV9 with TRBJ2-2; no definite D call. The CDR3 covers 14 residues. Per germline, CDR1 SGDLS and CDR2 YYNGEE. V was shortened by 2 bases and J by 4 bases, with 9 bases between the two germline ends. CDR3 DNA: TGTGCCAGCAGCGTTATGCCCGGCACCGGGGAGCTGTTTTTT. Translation gives CASSVMPGTGELFF.

This chain links TRBV5-1 with TRBJ2-3, with TRBD2 matching over 15 bases. Germline CDR1 SGHRS, CDR2 YFSETQ. This CDR3 comprises 18 residues. Trimming removed 5 bases from V and 3 bases from J; junction bases left unmatched: 10. The CDR3 bases are TGCGCCAGCAGGGAACCGGGACTAGCGGGGGGCCGTACAGATACGCAGTATTTT. Encoded protein: CASREPGLAGGRTDTQYF. The full variable domain, completed using reference TRBV5-1 and TRBJ2-3, is KAGVTQTPRYLIKTRGQQVTLSCSPISGHRSVSWYQQTPGQGLQFLFEYFSETQRNKGNFPGRFSGRQFSNSRSEMNVSTLELGDSALYLCASREPGLAGGRTDTQYFGPGTRLTVL.

The genes are TRBV29-1 and TRBJ1-1; D remains ambiguous. In germline, CDR1 is SQVTM, CDR2 ANQGSEA. The CDR3 loop spans 12 amino acids. Trimming cost V 4 bases and J 0 bases, with 6 bases left between them. In DNA form, the CDR3 reads TGCAGCGTTGCCAGGCTGAACACTGAAGCTTTCTTT. It encodes CSVARLNTEAFF.

The V call is TRBV5-4, the J call TRBJ2-4; 8 nucleotides align to TRBD1. V shed 4 bases, J shed 4 bases, and the junction held 4 bases outside the gene matches. CDR3 length: 14 amino acids. Germline-derived CDR1 and CDR2 are SGHNT and YYREEE (reference sequence). The CDR3 protein is CASSAGTGKNIQYF. The CDR3 bases are TGTGCCAGCAGCGCCGGGACAGGAAAAAACATTCAGTACTTC.

V is TRBV29-1 and J is TRBJ1-2, with D unresolved. Trimming shortened V by 1 base and J by 0 bases, and 12 bases separated the two germline ends. CDR3 length: 15 residues. Germline V CDR1 and CDR2: SQVTM, ANQGSEA. This chain's CDR3 is CSVEGAPGANYGYTF. In DNA form, the CDR3 reads TGCAGCGTTGAAGGCGCCCCTGGAGCTAACTATGGCTACACCTTC.

The genes are TRBV2 and TRBJ1-5; no reliable D call. The V end lost 0 bases, the J end lost 6 bases, and 12 bases lay between the germline ends. Germline V lookup: CDR1 SNHLY, CDR2 FYNNEI. The CDR3 has 15 residues. Written as DNA, the CDR3 is TGTGCCAGCAGTGAAGCTCGGGGTTACGGTCAGCCCCAGCATTTT. It translates to CASSEARGYGQPQHF.

The V call is TRBV19, the J call TRBJ1-5, with 10 positions matching TRBD1. The CDR3 is made up of 17 amino acids. Germline CDR1 reads LNHDA; CDR2 reads SQIVND (reference sequence). V dropped 7 bases and J dropped 2; count of bases not matched to a gene: 11. CDR3 DNA: TGTGCCAGTACCCCGTTCGACAGGGGGCAGGGCAATCAGCCCCAGCATTTT. Its protein product is CASTPFDRGQGNQPQHF. The complete variable domain, with remaining parts taken from reference TRBV19 and TRBJ1-5, reads DGGITQSPKYLFRKEGQNVTLSCEQNLNHDAMYWYRQDPGQGLRLIYYSQIVNDFQKGDIAEGYSVSREKKESFPLTVTSAQKNPTAFYLCASTPFDRGQGNQPQHFGDGTRLSIL.

The chain has TRBV15 and TRBJ1-1; the D is unclear. The CDR3 runs 15 residues. The V gene lost 0 bases and the J gene lost 5 bases, with 13 bases spanning the gap. Germline CDR1 LNHNV, CDR2 YYDKDF (reference sequence). The chain's CDR3 is CATSRDPGGSTEAFF. CDR3 nucleotide sequence: TGTGCCACCAGCAGAGATCCGGGAGGCTCGACTGAAGCTTTCTTT.

Only one count was recorded for this clone. The chain combines TRBV28 with TRBJ2-7; 7 nucleotides align to TRBD1. Germline V gene sequence: CDR1 MDHEN, CDR2 SYDVKM. This CDR3 has 15 amino acids. Germline trimming cut 6 bases from V and 0 bases from J; bases unmatched to any gene: 8. The CDR3 nucleotides read TGTGCCAGCAGAGTAAAGAGGGGGCCCTCCTACGAGCAGTACTTC. Residues: CASRVKRGPSYEQYF.

This clone appeared a few times. The chain recombines TRBV24-1 with TRBJ1-5; D not certain. This CDR3 contains 13 residues. Germline V gives CDR1 KGHDR, CDR2 SFDVKD. V gave up 5 bases and J gave up 5 bases, with 9 bases separating them. CDR3 residues: CATSGDLYQPQHF. Written as DNA, the CDR3 is TGTGCCACCAGTGGAGATTTATATCAGCCCCAGCATTTT.

This clone has more than one count but fewer than ten. The rearrangement joins TRBV7-2 to TRBJ1-5, with 7 bases fitting TRBD1. This CDR3 has 15 amino acids. Germline V gives CDR1 SGHTA, CDR2 FQGNSA. J lost 7 bases, V lost 4 bases, and 10 bases had no gene match. CDR3 region: CASSYTGAIYQPQHF. CDR3 coding DNA: TGTGCCAGCAGCTACACAGGGGCGATATACCAGCCCCAGCATTTT.

The chain recombines TRBV12-3 or TRBV12-4 with TRBJ2-7, with D possibly TRBD1 on 5 matching bases. V lost 6 bases and J lost 3, with 9 bases in between. CDR3 length equals 12 residues. Written as DNA, the CDR3 is TGTGCCAGCAGCCAAGACAGCTACGAGCAGTACTTC. Amino acid sequence: CASSQDSYEQYF.

The V and J genes are TRBV29-1 and TRBJ1-4; possibly TRBD1 for D (6 bases). CDR1 and CDR2 from the germline V gene are SQVTM and ANQGSEA. The CDR3 spans 13 residues. CDR3 in amino acids: CSPRGGAGGKLFF. For the CDR3, the DNA is TGCAGTCCGAGAGGGGGGGCCGGCGGAAAACTGTTTTTT. The variable domain in full, completed from reference TRBV29-1 and TRBJ1-4, reads SAVISQKPSRDICQRGTSLTIQCQVDSQVTMMFWYRQQPGQSLTLIATANQGSEATYESGFVIDKFPISRPNLTFSTLTVSNMSPEDSSIYLCSPRGGAGGKLFFGSGTQLSVL.

The CDR3 loop is CASSLGFPGQTNYGYTF. DNA for the CDR3: TGTGCCAGCAGCTTAGGGTTCCCGGGACAGACTAACTATGGCTACACCTTC. The chain carries TRBV11-2 and TRBJ1-2; 7 bases agree with TRBD1. J was trimmed by 0 bases and V by 1 base; bases with no gene match: 8. Germline assignment: CDR1 SGHAT and CDR2 FQNNGV. The CDR3 extends over 17 amino acids.

The V call is TRBV28, the J call TRBJ2-3; 8 bases align to TRBD1. The CDR3 is 15 residues long. V was pared by 1 base and J by 4 bases, with 4 bases of the junction left unmatched. From germline, CDR1 is MDHEN and CDR2 SYDVKM. In DNA, the CDR3 is TGTGCCAGCAGTTTATTTTCGGACAGGGCAGATACGCAGTATTTT. Translation: CASSLFSDRADTQYF.

The chain joins TRBV6-5 to TRBJ1-6; D unclear. V was pared by 2 bases and J by 4 bases, with 6 bases between. This CDR3 is 14 amino acids long. Germline V gene data show CDR1 as MNHEY and CDR2 as SVGAGI. CDR3 region: CASSYQTYNSPLHF. DNA for the CDR3: TGTGCCAGCAGTTACCAGACTTATAATTCACCCCTCCACTTT.

This clone came up once. The J gene is TRBJ2-7, the V gene TRBV4-3; the match to TRBD2 covers 8 bases. V dropped 2 bases and J dropped 3; count of bases not matched to a gene: 9. In germline, CDR1 is LGHNA, CDR2 YSLEER. The CDR3 contains 16 residues. The DNA for the CDR3 is TGCGCCAGCAGCCAATATATCGCGGGGGGAAGCTACGAGCAGTACTTC. The encoded protein is CASSQYIAGGSYEQYF.

This clone was observed a handful of times. The chain is built from TRBV2 and TRBJ1-1, with D perhaps TRBD1 (5 bases). In germline, CDR1 is SNHLY, CDR2 FYNNEI. Trimming took 4 bases from V and 2 from J, leaving 14 bases between them. The CDR3 runs 15 residues. The DNA for the CDR3 is TGTGCCAGCAGTGGCGACAGTAATATTAACACTGAAGCTTTCTTT. Its protein product is CASSGDSNINTEAFF.

The chain carries TRBV24-1 and TRBJ2-3; 7 bases are a match to TRBD1. This CDR3 is built from 14 residues. From germline, CDR1 is KGHDR and CDR2 SFDVKD. Trimming removed 5 bases from V and 1 base from J; junction bases left unmatched: 2. The CDR3 spells CATSAQGGTDTQYF. The CDR3 DNA reads TGTGCCACCAGTGCGCAGGGGGGCACAGATACGCAGTATTTT.

The CDR3 bases are TGTGCCAGCAGTGACAGGGGGCGAAGGGTCTCCTACGAGCAGTACTTC. It yields the protein CASSDRGRRVSYEQYF. The gene calls are TRBV6-1 and TRBJ2-7; 8 bases are shared with TRBD1. The CDR3 runs 16 residues. The V gene's germline CDR1 is MNHNS and CDR2 SASEGT. The V gene end was trimmed by 3 bases and the J gene end by 0 bases; junction bases not matched to a gene: 7.

This clone was found a few times. The chain joins TRBV6-5 to TRBJ2-7; TRBD1 matches 9 bases. Germline loops: CDR1 MNHEY, CDR2 SVGAGI. The V segment lost 7 bases and the J segment 6 bases; nucleotides outside the gene matches: 10. The CDR3 loop spans 14 amino acids. The CDR3 DNA follows: TGTGCCAGCACTTCAGGGACAGGGAAGTCCGAGCAGTACTTC. It is translated as CASTSGTGKSEQYF.

The V gene is TRBV3-1 (or the pseudogene TRBV3-2), the J gene TRBJ2-5; weak D call: TRBD1 (5 bases). The CDR3 sequence is 14 residues long. V dropped 3 bases and J dropped 5 bases, with 13 bases sitting between them. Germline V CDR1 and CDR2: LGHDT, YNNKEL (reference sequence). CDR3 bases: TGTGCCAGCAGCCATCAAGGGGCCTGGGAGACCCAGTACTTC. Encoded protein: CASSHQGAWETQYF.

The J gene is TRBJ2-7, the V gene TRBV18, with D unresolved. The V end lost 0 bases, the J end lost 1 base, and 10 bases lay between the germline ends. Per the germline V gene, CDR1 is KGHSH and CDR2 is LQKENI. This CDR3 spans 15 amino acids. In DNA form, the CDR3 reads TGTGCCAGCTCACCACCTGAGGCCGGGTCCTACGAGCAGTACTTC. Amino acid sequence: CASSPPEAGSYEQYF.

The rearrangement joins TRBV6-6 to TRBJ1-5; 10 nucleotides agree with TRBD1. The CDR3 totals 17 residues. Per germline, CDR1 MNHNY and CDR2 SVGAGI (reference sequence). J lost 2 bases, V lost 5 bases, and 9 bases had no gene match. The CDR3 sequence is CASSPGTGASGNQPQHF. DNA of the CDR3: TGTGCCAGCAGTCCCGGGACAGGGGCTTCGGGCAATCAGCCCCAGCATTTT.

The J gene is TRBJ1-1, the V gene TRBV5-1, with a possible D match to TRBD1 (5 bases). The CDR3 sequence is 14 residues long. The germline V gene has CDR1 SGHRS and CDR2 YFSETQ. V was trimmed by 4 bases and J by 6 bases, leaving 16 bases between them. The CDR3 loop reads CASSPGLQIAEAFF. CDR3 coding DNA: TGCGCCAGCAGCCCGGGACTTCAGATTGCTGAAGCTTTCTTT.

This chain uses TRBV7-2 with TRBJ1-4; D is unclear. The length of the CDR3 is 15 residues. The germline CDR1 and CDR2 sequences are SGHTA and FQGNSA. V lost 1 base, J lost 4 bases, and 10 bases lay in between. The CDR3 coding sequence is TGTGCCAGCAGCTTAGTTTCCGGACTTAATGAAAAACTGTTTTTT. This translates into CASSLVSGLNEKLFF.

The table lists this clone with a count of one. This chain's CDR3 is CASSLSGKGNYGYTF. The DNA for the CDR3 is TGTGCCAGCAGTTTATCGGGGAAGGGTAACTATGGCTACACCTTC. This chain uses TRBV28 with TRBJ1-2, with no clear D. Germline CDR1 reads MDHEN; CDR2 reads SYDVKM. The CDR3 loop spans 15 amino acids. V gave up 1 base and J gave up 1 base, with 10 bases separating them.

The table lists this clone with a few counts. V gene TRBV4-1 combines with J gene TRBJ1-5, with D perhaps matching TRBD1 (5 bases). Germline V gene lookup returns CDR1 MGHRA and CDR2 YSYEKL. Trimming removed 1 base from V and 5 bases from J, with 6 bases in between. CDR3 size: 13 residues. CDR3 loop: CASSQGRDQPQHF. The CDR3 region has the DNA TGCGCCAGCAGCCAAGGCAGGGATCAGCCCCAGCATTTT.

The chain combines TRBV12-3 or TRBV12-4 with TRBJ1-2, with 7 bases fitting TRBD1. The CDR3 contains 13 residues. V lost 5 bases to trimming and J lost 8 bases; unmatched junction nucleotides: 8. CDR3 loop: CASSTDRARGYTF. In DNA, the CDR3 is TGTGCCAGCAGTACCGACAGGGCGAGAGGCTACACCTTC.

The chain has TRBV9 and TRBJ1-6, with D tentatively TRBD1 (6 bases). V was trimmed by 0 bases and J by 7 bases, leaving 14 bases between them. Germline CDR1 and CDR2: SGDLS and YYNGEE. The CDR3 consists of 16 residues. CDR3 protein: CASSVARTAANSPLHF. The CDR3 nucleotides are TGTGCCAGCAGCGTAGCCCGGACAGCTGCGAATTCACCCCTCCACTTT.